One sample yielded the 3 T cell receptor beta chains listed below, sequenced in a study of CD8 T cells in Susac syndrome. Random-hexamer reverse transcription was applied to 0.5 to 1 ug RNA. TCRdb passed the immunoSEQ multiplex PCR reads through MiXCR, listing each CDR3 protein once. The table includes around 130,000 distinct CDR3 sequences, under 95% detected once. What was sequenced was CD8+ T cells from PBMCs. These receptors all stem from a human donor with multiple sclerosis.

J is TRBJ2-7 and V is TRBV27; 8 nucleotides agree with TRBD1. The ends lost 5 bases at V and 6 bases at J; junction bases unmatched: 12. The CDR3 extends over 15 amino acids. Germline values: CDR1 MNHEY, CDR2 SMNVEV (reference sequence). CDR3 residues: CASSTGQGWGGEQYF. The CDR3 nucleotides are TGTGCCAGCAGTACCGGACAGGGTTGGGGTGGCGAGCAGTACTTC.

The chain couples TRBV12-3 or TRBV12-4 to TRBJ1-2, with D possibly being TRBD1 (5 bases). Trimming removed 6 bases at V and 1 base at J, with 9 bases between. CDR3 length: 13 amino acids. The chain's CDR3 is CASSPDINYGYTF. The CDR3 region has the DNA TGTGCCAGCAGCCCGGACATTAACTATGGCTACACCTTC.

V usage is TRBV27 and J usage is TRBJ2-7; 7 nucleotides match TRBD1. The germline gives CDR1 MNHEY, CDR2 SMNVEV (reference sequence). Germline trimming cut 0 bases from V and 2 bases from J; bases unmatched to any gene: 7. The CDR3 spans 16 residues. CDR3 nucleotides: TGTGCCAGCAGTTTATCGAAGGGGGCGCGCACCTACGAGCAGTACTTC. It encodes CASSLSKGARTYEQYF.